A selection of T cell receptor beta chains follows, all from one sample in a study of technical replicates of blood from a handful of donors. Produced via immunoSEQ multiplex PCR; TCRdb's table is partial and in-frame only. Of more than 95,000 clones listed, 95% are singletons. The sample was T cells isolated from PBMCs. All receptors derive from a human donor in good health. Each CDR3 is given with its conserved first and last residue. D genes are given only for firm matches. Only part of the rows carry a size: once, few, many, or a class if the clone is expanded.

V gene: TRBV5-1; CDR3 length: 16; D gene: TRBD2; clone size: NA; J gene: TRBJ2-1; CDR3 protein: CASSLVTSGGAGEQFF; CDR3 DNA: TGCGCCAGCAGCTTGGTTACTAGCGGGGGGGCAGGTGAGCAGTTCTTC
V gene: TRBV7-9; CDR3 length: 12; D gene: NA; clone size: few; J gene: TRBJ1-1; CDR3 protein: CASSLGQNEAFF; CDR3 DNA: TGTGCCAGCAGCTTAGGACAGAATGAAGCTTTCTTT
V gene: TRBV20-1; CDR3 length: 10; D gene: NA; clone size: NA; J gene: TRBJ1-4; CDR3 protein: CSVGREKLFF; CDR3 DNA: TGCAGTGTGGGCCGGGAAAAACTGTTTTTT
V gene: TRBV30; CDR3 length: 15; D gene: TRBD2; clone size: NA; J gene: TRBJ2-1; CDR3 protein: CAWSEKGLASDEQFF; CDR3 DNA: TGTGCCTGGAGTGAAAAAGGACTAGCTTCCGATGAGCAGTTCTTC
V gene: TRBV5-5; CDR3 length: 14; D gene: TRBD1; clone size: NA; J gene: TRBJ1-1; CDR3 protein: CASSDQGASTEAFF; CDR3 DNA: TGTGCCAGCAGCGATCAGGGGGCTTCTACTGAAGCTTTCTTT
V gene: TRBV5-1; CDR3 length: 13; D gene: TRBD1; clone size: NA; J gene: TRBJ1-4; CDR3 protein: CASRRDSREKLFF; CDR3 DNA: TGCGCCAGCCGCCGGGACAGCCGCGAAAAACTGTTTTTT
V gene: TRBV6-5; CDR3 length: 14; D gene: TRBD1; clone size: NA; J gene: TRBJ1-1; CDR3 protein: CASSYTGGNTEAFF; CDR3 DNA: TGTGCCAGCAGTTACACAGGGGGCAACACTGAAGCTTTCTTT
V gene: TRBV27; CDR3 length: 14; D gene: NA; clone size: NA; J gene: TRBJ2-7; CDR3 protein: CASSLRSLTYEQYF; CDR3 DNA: TGTGCCAGCAGTTTACGTTCCCTTACCTACGAGCAGTACTTC
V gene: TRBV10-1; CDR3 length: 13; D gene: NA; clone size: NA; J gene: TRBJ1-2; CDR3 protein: CASSGGIGGGYTF; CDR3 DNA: TGCGCCAGCAGTGGAGGCATCGGTGGCGGCTACACCTTC
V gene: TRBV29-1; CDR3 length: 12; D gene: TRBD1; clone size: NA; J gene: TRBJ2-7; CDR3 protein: CSVGQGSYEQYF; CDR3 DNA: TGCAGCGTGGGACAGGGTTCCTACGAGCAGTACTTC
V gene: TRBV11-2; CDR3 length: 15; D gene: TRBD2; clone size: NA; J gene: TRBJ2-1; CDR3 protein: CASSSSGGINNEQFF; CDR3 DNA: TGTGCCAGCAGCTCTAGCGGGGGGATTAACAATGAGCAGTTCTTC
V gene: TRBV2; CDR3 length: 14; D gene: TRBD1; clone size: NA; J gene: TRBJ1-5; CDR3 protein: CASSAGTGVEPQHF; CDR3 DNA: TGTGCCAGCAGCGCCGGGACAGGGGTGGAGCCCCAGCATTTT
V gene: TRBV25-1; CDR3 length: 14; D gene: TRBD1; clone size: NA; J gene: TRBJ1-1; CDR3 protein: CASSPDRGNTEAFF; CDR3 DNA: TGTGCCAGCAGTCCTGACAGGGGGAACACTGAAGCTTTCTTT
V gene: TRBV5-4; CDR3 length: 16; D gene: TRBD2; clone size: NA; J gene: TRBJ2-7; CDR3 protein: CASSQLLAGKNYEQYF; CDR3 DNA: TGTGCCAGCAGCCAACTTCTAGCGGGAAAGAACTACGAGCAGTACTTC
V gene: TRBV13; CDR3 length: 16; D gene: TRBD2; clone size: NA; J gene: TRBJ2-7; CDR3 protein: CASSPGTSGRVYEQYF; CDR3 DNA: TGTGCCAGCAGCCCCGGGACTAGCGGGAGGGTATACGAGCAGTACTTC
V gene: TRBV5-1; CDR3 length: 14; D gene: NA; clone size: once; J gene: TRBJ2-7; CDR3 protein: CASSWDNIVYEQYF; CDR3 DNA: TGCGCCAGCAGCTGGGACAACATCGTCTACGAGCAGTACTTC
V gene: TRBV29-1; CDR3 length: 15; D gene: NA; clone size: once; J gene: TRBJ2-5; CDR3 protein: CSVTTGLTYQETQYF; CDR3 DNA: TGCAGCGTTACTACGGGACTCACGTACCAAGAGACCCAGTACTTC
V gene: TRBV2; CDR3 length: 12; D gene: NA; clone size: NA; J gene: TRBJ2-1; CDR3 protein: CASSQDQGWEFF; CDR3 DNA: TGTGCCAGCAGCCAAGACCAGGGTTGGGAGTTCTTC
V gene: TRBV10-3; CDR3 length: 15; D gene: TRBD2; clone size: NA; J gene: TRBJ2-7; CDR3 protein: CAISDYTGTSDEQYF; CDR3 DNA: TGTGCCATCAGTGACTATACCGGGACTAGTGACGAGCAGTACTTC
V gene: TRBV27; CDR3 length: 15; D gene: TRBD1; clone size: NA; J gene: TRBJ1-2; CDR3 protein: CASSSPGQGVAGYTF; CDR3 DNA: TGTGCCAGCAGTTCTCCGGGACAGGGGGTAGCTGGCTACACCTTC
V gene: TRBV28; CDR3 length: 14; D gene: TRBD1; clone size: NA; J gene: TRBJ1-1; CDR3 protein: CASLPGGQNTEAFF; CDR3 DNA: TGTGCCAGCCTTCCAGGGGGGCAGAACACTGAAGCTTTCTTT
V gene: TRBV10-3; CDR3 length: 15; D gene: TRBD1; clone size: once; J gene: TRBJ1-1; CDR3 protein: CAISEADRVRTEAFF; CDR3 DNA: TGTGCCATCAGTGAGGCCGACAGGGTGAGAACTGAAGCTTTCTTT
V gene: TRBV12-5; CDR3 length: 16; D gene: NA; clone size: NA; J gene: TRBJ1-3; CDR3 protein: CASGLVPQDSGNTIYF; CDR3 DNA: TGTGCTAGTGGTTTGGTACCCCAGGACTCTGGAAACACCATATATTTT
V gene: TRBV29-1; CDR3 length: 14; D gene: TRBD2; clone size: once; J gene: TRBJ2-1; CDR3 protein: CSVPDPGLADEQFF; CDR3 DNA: TGCAGCGTACCTGACCCGGGACTAGCAGATGAGCAGTTCTTC
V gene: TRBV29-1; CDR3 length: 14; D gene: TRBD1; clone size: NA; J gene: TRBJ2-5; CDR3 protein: CSVGDRGRGETQYF; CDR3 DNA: TGCAGCGTTGGAGACAGGGGGCGAGGGGAGACCCAGTACTTC
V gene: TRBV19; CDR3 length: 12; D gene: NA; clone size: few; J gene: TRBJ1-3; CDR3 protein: CASRTQGNTIYF; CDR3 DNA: TGTGCCAGTAGGACACAGGGAAACACCATATATTTT
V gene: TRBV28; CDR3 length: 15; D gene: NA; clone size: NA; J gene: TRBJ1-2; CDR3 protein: CASSLLTDRAYGYTF; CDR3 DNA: TGTGCCAGCAGTTTATTAACGGACAGAGCCTATGGCTACACCTTC
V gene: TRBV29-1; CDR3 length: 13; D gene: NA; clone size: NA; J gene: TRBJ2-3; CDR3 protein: CSVDGEGTDTQYF; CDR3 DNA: TGCAGCGTTGATGGGGAGGGCACAGATACGCAGTATTTT
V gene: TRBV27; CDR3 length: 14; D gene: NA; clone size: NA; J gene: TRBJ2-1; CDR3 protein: CASSFYSSYNEQFF; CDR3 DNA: TGTGCCAGCAGTTTCTACAGCTCCTACAATGAGCAGTTCTTC
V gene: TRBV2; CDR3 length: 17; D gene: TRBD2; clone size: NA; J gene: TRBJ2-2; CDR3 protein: CASSVRLAGEVGGELFF; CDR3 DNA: TGTGCCAGCAGTGTTAGGCTAGCGGGAGAGGTTGGCGGGGAGCTGTTTTTT
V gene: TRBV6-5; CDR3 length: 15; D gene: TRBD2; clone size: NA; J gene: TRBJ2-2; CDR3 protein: CASRTSGRGAGELFF; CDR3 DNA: TGTGCCAGCAGAACTAGCGGGAGGGGAGCCGGGGAGCTGTTTTTT
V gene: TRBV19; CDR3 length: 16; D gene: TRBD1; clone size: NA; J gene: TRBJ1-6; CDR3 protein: CASTPGQGAWNSPLHF; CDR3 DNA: TGTGCCAGTACCCCTGGACAGGGGGCTTGGAATTCACCCCTCCACTTT
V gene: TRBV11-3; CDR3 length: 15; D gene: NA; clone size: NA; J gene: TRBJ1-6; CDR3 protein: CASSLAIGINSPLHF; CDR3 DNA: TGTGCCAGCAGCTTAGCTATTGGTATTAATTCACCCCTCCACTTT
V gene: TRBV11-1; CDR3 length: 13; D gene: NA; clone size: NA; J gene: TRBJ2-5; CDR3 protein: CASSLERRETQYF; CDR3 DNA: TGTGCCAGCAGCTTGGAGAGGCGGGAGACCCAGTACTTC
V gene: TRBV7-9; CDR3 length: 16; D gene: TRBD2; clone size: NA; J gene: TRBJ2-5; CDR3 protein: CASSSLAGGRQETQYF; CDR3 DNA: TGTGCCAGCAGCTCATTAGCGGGGGGCCGACAAGAGACCCAGTACTTC
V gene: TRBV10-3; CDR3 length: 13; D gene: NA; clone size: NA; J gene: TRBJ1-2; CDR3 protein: CAISDRTLGGYTF; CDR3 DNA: TGTGCCATCAGTGACAGGACACTTGGGGGCTACACCTTC
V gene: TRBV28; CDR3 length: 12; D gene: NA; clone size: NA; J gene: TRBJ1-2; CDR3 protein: CASSPAQYGYTF; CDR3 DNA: TGTGCCAGCAGCCCAGCACAGTATGGCTACACCTTC
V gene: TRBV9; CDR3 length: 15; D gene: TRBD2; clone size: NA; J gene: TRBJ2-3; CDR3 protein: CASSVGLALGDTQYF; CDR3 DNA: TGTGCCAGCAGCGTAGGACTAGCGTTAGGAGATACGCAGTATTTT
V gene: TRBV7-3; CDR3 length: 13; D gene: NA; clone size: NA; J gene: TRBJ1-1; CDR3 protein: CASSWAKNTEAFF; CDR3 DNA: TGTGCCAGCAGCTGGGCCAAAAACACTGAAGCTTTCTTT
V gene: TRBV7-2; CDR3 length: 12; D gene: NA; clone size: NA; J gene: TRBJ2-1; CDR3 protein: CASSSPARFKIF; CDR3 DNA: TGTGCCAGCAGCTCCCCGGCCAGGTTTAAGATCTTC
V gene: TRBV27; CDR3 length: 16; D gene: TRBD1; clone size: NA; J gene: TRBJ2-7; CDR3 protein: CASSLTGQVISYEQYF; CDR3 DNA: TGTGCCAGCAGTTTAACGGGACAGGTAATTTCCTACGAGCAGTACTTC
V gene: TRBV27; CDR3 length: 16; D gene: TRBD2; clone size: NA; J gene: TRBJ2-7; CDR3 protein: CASSVGTSGGFYEQYF; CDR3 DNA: TGTGCCAGCAGTGTCGGGACTAGCGGGGGGTTCTACGAGCAGTACTTC
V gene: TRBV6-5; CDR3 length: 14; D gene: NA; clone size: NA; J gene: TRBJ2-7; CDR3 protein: CASSYSGQGYEQYF; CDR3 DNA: TGTGCCAGCAGTTACTCGGGTCAGGGTTACGAGCAGTACTTC